This T cell receptor beta chain is from a study of a mutant IDH1 vaccine in newly diagnosed glioma. The overall study: Commencement of vaccination occurred 4-6 weeks following radiotherapy alone, or concurrently with temozolomide cycles. Most had both radiotherapy and temozolomide beforehand; others had only one. V12 fell at week 35 and V13, the study end, at week 47.

This table comes from immunoSEQ multiplex PCR, and its TCRdb copy is limited to in-frame clones, with some not included. The sample holds fewer than 55,000 clones, roughly two thirds seen once. About this clone: As yet, its antigen is unknown.

As to time point: week 47, end of study. Alongside topical imiquimod, each dose of vaccine comprised 300 ug of mutant IDH1 20-mer peptide. All eight of the vaccinations patients received fell in weeks 1, 3, 5, 7, 11, 15, 19 and 23. The clonotype comes from a man aged 35 to 55 with glioma. Some clones in this sample may be carry-over from other donors' samples. This material consisted of peripheral blood mononuclear cells (PBMCs), taken from a glioma patient whose treatment included an IDH1 peptide vaccine.

The CDR3 nucleotides read TGTGCCAGCAGCCAAGCTAACGGTGATACGCAGTATTTT. Amino acid sequence: CASSQANGDTQYF. The chain is built from TRBV4-2 and TRBJ2-3; D is ambiguous. CDR1 and CDR2 from the germline V gene are LGHNA and YNFKEQ. V lost 1 base and J lost 6, with 8 bases in between. The CDR3 totals 13 residues.